Listed below are T cell receptor beta chains from one sample, sequenced in a study of blood T cell repertoires in COVID-19. Assay used: immunoSEQ multiplex PCR; TCRdb lists only in-frame clones, some missing. The repertoire holds some 150,000 clones, with roughly 80% as singletons. Sequencing was carried out using peripheral blood. These receptors were obtained from a woman aged 80 or over with acute or convalescent COVID-19. The CDR3 runs from the conserved cysteine through the conserved F or W. Fields, in order: J gene, D gene, V gene, clone size, CDR3 DNA, CDR3 protein. D genes are given only for firm matches. The size of a clone is reported for some rows only, either as once, few or many, or as a class for expanded clones.

j_gene: TRBJ2-7
d_gene: TRBD2
v_gene: TRBV5-1
abundance: few
CDR3nt: TGCGCCAGCAGCCCCGGGGGGGCCTCCTACGAGCAGTACTTC
CDR3aa: CASSPGGASYEQYF

j_gene: TRBJ2-5
d_gene: TRBD2
v_gene: TRBV3-1/TRBV3-2
abundance: NA
CDR3nt: TGTGCCAGCAGCCAAGATCCTGCGACTAGCGGGGGGGGGTACCAAGAGACCCAGTACTTC
CDR3aa: CASSQDPATSGGGYQETQYF

j_gene: TRBJ2-1
d_gene: TRBD1
v_gene: TRBV6-2/TRBV6-3
abundance: NA
CDR3nt: TGTGCCAGCAGTTACTCGTCACCGGGACAGATCTTTTACAATGAGCAGTTCTTC
CDR3aa: CASSYSSPGQIFYNEQFF

j_gene: TRBJ1-5
d_gene: NA
v_gene: TRBV28
abundance: NA
CDR3nt: TGTGCCAGCAGTTCGGCGGGTCAGCCCCAGCATTTT
CDR3aa: CASSSAGQPQHF

j_gene: TRBJ1-2
d_gene: NA
v_gene: TRBV5-6
abundance: NA
CDR3nt: TGTGCCAGCAGCTTTTCGACGGGAGGTGGCTACACCTTC
CDR3aa: CASSFSTGGGYTF

j_gene: TRBJ2-3
d_gene: NA
v_gene: TRBV29-1
abundance: NA
CDR3nt: TGCAGCGTTGAACCCGACCGGACAGCTAGCACAGATACGCAGTATTTT
CDR3aa: CSVEPDRTASTDTQYF

j_gene: TRBJ2-2
d_gene: NA
v_gene: TRBV27
abundance: NA
CDR3nt: TGTGCCAGCAGTTTGGGGCGGGAGCTGTTTTTT
CDR3aa: CASSLGRELFF

j_gene: TRBJ1-2
d_gene: NA
v_gene: TRBV19
abundance: once
CDR3nt: TGTGCCACCTTACAGGGTGGTATCTATGGCTACACCTTC
CDR3aa: CATLQGGIYGYTF

j_gene: TRBJ2-1
d_gene: TRBD1
v_gene: TRBV18
abundance: NA
CDR3nt: TGTGCCAGCTCACCACAGGGGGCGAATGAGCAGTTCTTC
CDR3aa: CASSPQGANEQFF

j_gene: TRBJ2-2
d_gene: NA
v_gene: TRBV7-9
abundance: NA
CDR3nt: TGTGCCAGCAGCTCGCGCACCGGGGAGCTGTTTTTT
CDR3aa: CASSSRTGELFF

j_gene: TRBJ1-3
d_gene: NA
v_gene: TRBV11-2
abundance: few
CDR3nt: TGTGCCAGCAGCGCAGGACAGCAAGGAAACACCATATATTTT
CDR3aa: CASSAGQQGNTIYF

j_gene: TRBJ2-2
d_gene: NA
v_gene: TRBV11-3
abundance: NA
CDR3nt: TGTGCCAGCAGTTCAGGGTCGGACACCGGGGAGCTGTTTTTT
CDR3aa: CASSSGSDTGELFF

j_gene: TRBJ2-3
d_gene: NA
v_gene: TRBV7-2
abundance: NA
CDR3nt: TGTGCCAGCAGCTTAAGAGGGGGGGCACCTGGAGATACGCAGTATTTT
CDR3aa: CASSLRGGAPGDTQYF

j_gene: TRBJ2-1
d_gene: NA
v_gene: TRBV7-2
abundance: NA
CDR3nt: TGTGCCAGCAGCCCAAGCTCAGGAAATGGTCATGAGCAGTTCTTC
CDR3aa: CASSPSSGNGHEQFF

j_gene: TRBJ2-2
d_gene: NA
v_gene: TRBV11-2
abundance: NA
CDR3nt: TGTGCCGTAAGGGACAACCAGAACACCGGGGAGCTGTTTTTT
CDR3aa: CAVRDNQNTGELFF

j_gene: TRBJ2-2
d_gene: NA
v_gene: TRBV29-1
abundance: NA
CDR3nt: TGCAGCGTTGCAGGGACGAACACCGGGGAGCTGTTTTTT
CDR3aa: CSVAGTNTGELFF

j_gene: TRBJ2-7
d_gene: TRBD1
v_gene: TRBV5-6
abundance: once
CDR3nt: TGTGCCAGCAGCCGACAGGGCGGCTACGAGCAGTACTTC
CDR3aa: CASSRQGGYEQYF

j_gene: TRBJ2-7
d_gene: NA
v_gene: TRBV6-5
abundance: NA
CDR3nt: TGTGCCAGCAACCGGGGTGAGGGTGGAAGCGAGCAGTACTTC
CDR3aa: CASNRGEGGSEQYF

j_gene: TRBJ1-5
d_gene: NA
v_gene: TRBV7-2
abundance: NA
CDR3nt: TGTGCCAGCAGCTTAGGCCCTCCCCGGGGGCAGCCCCAGCATTTT
CDR3aa: CASSLGPPRGQPQHF

j_gene: TRBJ1-2
d_gene: NA
v_gene: TRBV5-5
abundance: NA
CDR3nt: TGTGCCAGCAGCTTGGCACAGGCCGTCGGTGGCTACACCTTC
CDR3aa: CASSLAQAVGGYTF

j_gene: TRBJ1-5
d_gene: NA
v_gene: TRBV5-8
abundance: NA
CDR3nt: TGTGCCAGCCCCCCCCAGAATCAGCCCCAGCATTTT
CDR3aa: CASPPQNQPQHF

j_gene: TRBJ1-6
d_gene: NA
v_gene: TRBV5-4
abundance: NA
CDR3nt: TGTGCCAGCAGCTTGCCAGGGCTGTCCTATAATTCACCCCTCCACTTT
CDR3aa: CASSLPGLSYNSPLHF

j_gene: TRBJ1-1
d_gene: NA
v_gene: TRBV4-1
abundance: NA
CDR3nt: TGCGCCAGCAGCCGAGACAGATTGAACACTGAAGCTTTCTTT
CDR3aa: CASSRDRLNTEAFF

j_gene: TRBJ1-2
d_gene: NA
v_gene: TRBV11-2
abundance: NA
CDR3nt: TGTGCCAGCAGCTCCCTTGGGGGAGGGGTCTATGGCTACACCTTC
CDR3aa: CASSSLGGGVYGYTF

j_gene: TRBJ1-1
d_gene: TRBD1
v_gene: TRBV7-9
abundance: NA
CDR3nt: TGTGCCAGCAGCTTACAAGGCCCGGGACAGGGGGCGATAGCTTTCTTT
CDR3aa: CASSLQGPGQGAIAFF

j_gene: TRBJ1-5
d_gene: NA
v_gene: TRBV28
abundance: NA
CDR3nt: TGTGCCAGCAGTTTGGCCAATCAGCCCCAGCATTTT
CDR3aa: CASSLANQPQHF

j_gene: TRBJ1-4
d_gene: NA
v_gene: TRBV4-1
abundance: NA
CDR3nt: TGCGCCAGCAGCCAAGGGGGCCTTACAACTAATGAAAAACTGTTTTTT
CDR3aa: CASSQGGLTTNEKLFF

j_gene: TRBJ1-4
d_gene: NA
v_gene: TRBV9
abundance: NA
CDR3nt: TGTGCCAGCAGCGTAGACTCTAATGAAAAACTGTTTTTT
CDR3aa: CASSVDSNEKLFF

j_gene: TRBJ1-1
d_gene: NA
v_gene: TRBV14
abundance: few
CDR3nt: TGTGCCAGCAGCCAAGATTACGGTGAGGTGAACACTGAAGCTTTCTTT
CDR3aa: CASSQDYGEVNTEAFF

j_gene: TRBJ2-7
d_gene: TRBD2
v_gene: TRBV3-1/TRBV3-2
abundance: NA
CDR3nt: TGTGCCAGCAGTCCTTTCGGACTAGCGGACTACGAGCAGTGCTTC
CDR3aa: CASSPFGLADYEQCF

j_gene: TRBJ1-3
d_gene: NA
v_gene: TRBV7-9
abundance: NA
CDR3nt: TGTGCCAGCAGCGCGGTTTGGCAGACGGCAGGAAACACCATATATTTT
CDR3aa: CASSAVWQTAGNTIYF

j_gene: TRBJ1-5
d_gene: NA
v_gene: TRBV5-8
abundance: NA
CDR3nt: TGTGCCAGCAGCCCCCGACAGGAGTATAGCAATCAGCCCCAGCATTTT
CDR3aa: CASSPRQEYSNQPQHF

j_gene: TRBJ1-2
d_gene: NA
v_gene: TRBV4-2
abundance: once
CDR3nt: TGTGCCAGCAGCCAGGTATCAACAGGGTTCCTGTATGGCTACACCTTC
CDR3aa: CASSQVSTGFLYGYTF

j_gene: TRBJ1-6
d_gene: TRBD1
v_gene: TRBV18
abundance: NA
CDR3nt: TGTGCCAGCTCGTCGACAGGGGGTAGTAATTCACCCCTCCACTTT
CDR3aa: CASSSTGGSNSPLHF

j_gene: TRBJ1-4
d_gene: TRBD1
v_gene: TRBV3-1/TRBV3-2
abundance: NA
CDR3nt: TGTGCCAGCAGCCAAGATAGAACAGGGGGCTCTGAAAAACTGTTTTTT
CDR3aa: CASSQDRTGGSEKLFF

j_gene: TRBJ1-1
d_gene: TRBD1
v_gene: TRBV6-5
abundance: NA
CDR3nt: TGTGCCAGCAGTTACACCCCTGCAGGGGGAGAGACTGAAGCTTTCTTT
CDR3aa: CASSYTPAGGETEAFF

j_gene: TRBJ2-3
d_gene: NA
v_gene: TRBV5-1
abundance: NA
CDR3nt: TGCGCCAGCAGCTTGGCAGCAGGCACCACAGATACGCAGTATTTT
CDR3aa: CASSLAAGTTDTQYF

j_gene: TRBJ2-7
d_gene: TRBD2
v_gene: TRBV29-1
abundance: few
CDR3nt: TGCAGCGTTGAATACGGGTCGGGGGGGAAGTACGAGCAGTACTTC
CDR3aa: CSVEYGSGGKYEQYF

j_gene: TRBJ2-7
d_gene: TRBD2
v_gene: TRBV2
abundance: NA
CDR3nt: TGTGCCAGCAGTGATTGGACTAGCGGGGCCTACGAGCAGTACTTC
CDR3aa: CASSDWTSGAYEQYF

j_gene: TRBJ2-1
d_gene: NA
v_gene: TRBV5-1
abundance: NA
CDR3nt: TGCGCCAGCAGCCTTAGCTCGGTACATGAGCAGTTCTTC
CDR3aa: CASSLSSVHEQFF

j_gene: TRBJ1-2
d_gene: NA
v_gene: TRBV2
abundance: NA
CDR3nt: TGTGCCAGCAGCCCGGGACAAAGGGACACCTTC
CDR3aa: CASSPGQRDTF

j_gene: TRBJ2-7
d_gene: TRBD2
v_gene: TRBV9
abundance: NA
CDR3nt: TGTGCCAGCAGCGTGGCGGGGGGTGGGGAGCAGTACTTC
CDR3aa: CASSVAGGGEQYF